These T cell receptor beta chains were read from a single sample in a study of blood T cell repertoires in COVID-19. Sequencing was performed with immunoSEQ multiplex PCR; in TCRdb, only in-frame clones are kept and a portion is missing. Counted here are approximately 210,000 clones, roughly 84% occurring once; the ten biggest clones make up roughly 6.2%. Sequenced input: peripheral blood. All receptors derive from a woman aged 40 to 50 who had recovered from COVID-19. Each CDR3 is given with its conserved first and last residue. A D gene is named only where the DNA matches it firmly. Clone size is shown for a subset of rows, as once, few, many or a class of expanded clone.

abundance: -; j_gene: TRBJ1-1; d_gene: -; v_gene: TRBV7-8; CDR3aa: CASRALHSTEAFF; CDR3nt: TGTGCCAGCAGAGCCTTGCATAGCACTGAAGCTTTCTTT
abundance: -; j_gene: TRBJ1-1; d_gene: -; v_gene: TRBV10-3; CDR3aa: CAISEEWEGVKSVTEF; CDR3nt: TGTGCCATCAGTGAAGAGTGGGAGGGTGTGAAGTCCGTGACGGAATTT
abundance: -; j_gene: TRBJ1-5; d_gene: TRBD1; v_gene: TRBV3-1/TRBV3-2; CDR3aa: CASSKGQGAFQPQHF; CDR3nt: TGTGCCAGCAGCAAGGGACAGGGGGCTTTTCAGCCCCAGCATTTT
abundance: -; j_gene: TRBJ2-7; d_gene: TRBD1; v_gene: TRBV11-3; CDR3aa: CASSPSGTGVEQYF; CDR3nt: TGTGCCAGCAGCCCCTCCGGGACAGGGGTCGAGCAGTACTTC
abundance: -; j_gene: TRBJ2-3; d_gene: TRBD2; v_gene: TRBV28; CDR3aa: CASRVAGLTDTQYF; CDR3nt: TGTGCCAGCAGGGTAGCGGGACTCACAGATACGCAGTATTTT
abundance: -; j_gene: TRBJ2-7; d_gene: -; v_gene: TRBV27; CDR3aa: CASSLSKTALGHEQYF; CDR3nt: TGTGCCAGCAGTTTATCGAAAACAGCACTCGGTCACGAGCAGTACTTC
abundance: -; j_gene: TRBJ2-7; d_gene: TRBD2; v_gene: TRBV19; CDR3aa: CASSIDITSGSSYEQYF; CDR3nt: TGTGCCAGTAGTATAGATATAACTAGCGGGAGCTCCTACGAGCAGTACTTC
abundance: once; j_gene: TRBJ2-1; d_gene: TRBD2; v_gene: TRBV27; CDR3aa: CASSLGTSGKAEQFF; CDR3nt: TGTGCCAGCAGTTTAGGGACTAGCGGGAAGGCTGAGCAGTTCTTC
abundance: -; j_gene: TRBJ2-2; d_gene: -; v_gene: TRBV10-2; CDR3aa: CASRGGDRNTGELFF; CDR3nt: TGCGCCAGCCGCGGAGGCGACCGCAACACCGGGGAGCTGTTTTTT
abundance: -; j_gene: TRBJ2-1; d_gene: -; v_gene: TRBV19; CDR3aa: CASSRKDSYNEQFF; CDR3nt: TGTGCCAGTAGTCGCAAAGACAGTTACAATGAGCAGTTCTTC
abundance: -; j_gene: TRBJ2-5; d_gene: -; v_gene: TRBV6-5; CDR3aa: CASSPDSRETQYF; CDR3nt: TGTGCCAGCAGCCCGGACAGCAGGGAGACCCAGTACTTC
abundance: -; j_gene: TRBJ1-6; d_gene: -; v_gene: TRBV5-1; CDR3aa: CASSLGGRHNSPLHF; CDR3nt: TGCGCCAGCAGCTTGGGGGGGCGCCATAATTCACCCCTCCACTTT